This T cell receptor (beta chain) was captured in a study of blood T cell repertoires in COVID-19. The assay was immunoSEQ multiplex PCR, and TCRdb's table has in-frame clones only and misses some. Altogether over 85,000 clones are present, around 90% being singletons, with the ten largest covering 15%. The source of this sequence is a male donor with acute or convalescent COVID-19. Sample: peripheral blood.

CDR3 protein: CAWTAGDQETQYF. The CDR3, as DNA: TGTGCCTGGACGGCGGGCGACCAAGAGACCCAGTACTTC. The rearrangement links TRBV30 to TRBJ2-5; weak D call: TRBD2 (5 bases). Germline V gives CDR1 GTSNPN, CDR2 SVGIG (reference sequence). The ends were cut back, 4 bases at V and 0 bases at J, with 9 bases in the middle. The CDR3 runs 13 residues.